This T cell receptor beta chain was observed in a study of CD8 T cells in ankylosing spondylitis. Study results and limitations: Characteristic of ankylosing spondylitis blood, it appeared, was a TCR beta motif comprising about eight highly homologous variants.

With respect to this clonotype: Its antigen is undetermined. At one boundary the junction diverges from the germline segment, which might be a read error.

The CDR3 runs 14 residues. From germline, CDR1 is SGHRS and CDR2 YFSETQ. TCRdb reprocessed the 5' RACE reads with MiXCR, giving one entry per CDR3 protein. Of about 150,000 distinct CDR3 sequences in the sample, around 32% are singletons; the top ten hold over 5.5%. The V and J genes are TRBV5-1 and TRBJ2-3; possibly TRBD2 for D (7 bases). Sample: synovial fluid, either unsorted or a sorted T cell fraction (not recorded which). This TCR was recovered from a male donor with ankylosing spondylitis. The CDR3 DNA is TGTGCCAGCAGCTTGGAGGGGGGGGCAGATACGCAGTATTTT. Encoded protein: CASSLEGGADTQYF.